A selection of T cell receptor beta chains follows, all from one sample in a study of Ad26.COV2.S vaccination and SARS-CoV-2 variants. TCRdb keeps only in-frame clones here, not all; method: immunoSEQ multiplex PCR. The sample holds some 340,000 clones, around four fifths seen once. The sample consisted of peripheral blood, taken in a trial of Ad26.COV2.S vaccine versus placebo. These TCRs come from a person between 18 and 60 years old who received the Ad26.COV2.S COVID-19 vaccine or a placebo. The CDR3 runs from the conserved cysteine through the conserved F or W.

V gene: TRBV6-5; J gene: TRBJ2-7; CDR3 protein: CASSLIYEQYF
V gene: TRBV7-2; J gene: TRBJ2-5; CDR3 protein: CASSLVSGGQETQYF
V gene: TRBV19; J gene: TRBJ2-1; CDR3 protein: CACSSGQHSYNEQFF
V gene: TRBV5-1; J gene: TRBJ2-2; CDR3 protein: CASSLGDQNTGELFF
V gene: TRBV10-2; J gene: TRBJ1-1; CDR3 protein: CASSDDLVWAAFF
V gene: TRBV6-5; J gene: TRBJ1-5; CDR3 protein: CASRDRRNQPQHF
V gene: TRBV5-4; J gene: TRBJ1-6; CDR3 protein: CASRGGFGSPLHF
V gene: TRBV10-3; J gene: TRBJ1-1; CDR3 protein: CAIRAGTANTEAFF
V gene: TRBV4-1; J gene: TRBJ2-2; CDR3 protein: CASSYGQVLDGELFF
V gene: TRBV7-9; J gene: TRBJ1-1; CDR3 protein: CASSLGPFAAFF
V gene: TRBV5-1; J gene: TRBJ2-2; CDR3 protein: CASSRRQGISPGELFF
V gene: TRBV12-5; J gene: TRBJ1-5; CDR3 protein: CASGLGEVVSNQPQHF
V gene: TRBV7-7; J gene: TRBJ2-6; CDR3 protein: CASSLFSGANVLTF
V gene: TRBV20-1; J gene: TRBJ2-3; CDR3 protein: CSANRVNTQYF
V gene: TRBV4-1; J gene: TRBJ2-2; CDR3 protein: CASSQGQGAAGELFF
V gene: TRBV28; J gene: TRBJ2-7; CDR3 protein: CASSRGLAGYEQYF
V gene: TRBV6-4; J gene: TRBJ2-1; CDR3 protein: CASSVRGGWNEQFF
V gene: TRBV19; J gene: TRBJ1-2; CDR3 protein: CASASLNYGYTF
V gene: TRBV20-1; J gene: TRBJ2-3; CDR3 protein: CSALQSNTQYF
V gene: TRBV2; J gene: TRBJ2-1; CDR3 protein: CASVTGTPAYNEQFF
V gene: TRBV6-6; J gene: TRBJ2-2; CDR3 protein: CASNKPRTGATGELFF
V gene: TRBV6-5; J gene: TRBJ1-2; CDR3 protein: CASSYVGADGYTF
V gene: TRBV6-5; J gene: TRBJ1-1; CDR3 protein: CASSRGQGVPEAFF
V gene: TRBV2; J gene: TRBJ1-5; CDR3 protein: CASRRDRGRNQPQHF
V gene: TRBV20-1; J gene: TRBJ2-5; CDR3 protein: CSASGSPVRQETQYF
V gene: TRBV7-6; J gene: TRBJ1-5; CDR3 protein: CASSLAGAGQPQHF
V gene: TRBV3-1/TRBV3-2; J gene: TRBJ2-7; CDR3 protein: CASSQAPGQGVGEQYF
V gene: TRBV28; J gene: TRBJ2-3; CDR3 protein: CASSSPTSGGPGTDTQYF
V gene: TRBV20-1; J gene: TRBJ1-4; CDR3 protein: CSASIGQGAKLFF
V gene: TRBV15; J gene: TRBJ2-6; CDR3 protein: CATSHIQVTGANVLTF
V gene: TRBV28; J gene: TRBJ1-1; CDR3 protein: CASTLRETEAFF
V gene: TRBV6-4; J gene: TRBJ1-6; CDR3 protein: CASSPGTGDSPLHF
V gene: TRBV19; J gene: TRBJ2-7; CDR3 protein: CASSGGAISYEQYF
V gene: TRBV15; J gene: TRBJ1-2; CDR3 protein: CATSGRGDRDGLARGYTF
V gene: TRBV7-3; J gene: TRBJ2-1; CDR3 protein: CASSRGGPSYNEQFF
V gene: TRBV6-5; J gene: TRBJ2-7; CDR3 protein: CASRVVGRYEQYF
V gene: TRBV9; J gene: TRBJ2-1; CDR3 protein: CASSDLTVGNEQFF
V gene: TRBV14; J gene: TRBJ1-1; CDR3 protein: CASSQDGIGAFF
V gene: TRBV5-1; J gene: TRBJ2-7; CDR3 protein: CASSPDGTETYEQYF
V gene: TRBV7-9; J gene: TRBJ1-6; CDR3 protein: CASSLSDSPLHF
V gene: TRBV25-1; J gene: TRBJ2-5; CDR3 protein: CASSRTETQYF
V gene: TRBV19; J gene: TRBJ1-3; CDR3 protein: CASSIRGNTIYF
V gene: TRBV6-1; J gene: TRBJ1-1; CDR3 protein: CASSEWSVTEAFF
V gene: TRBV9; J gene: TRBJ2-1; CDR3 protein: CASSGPGLNEQFF
V gene: TRBV12-3/TRBV12-4; J gene: TRBJ1-1; CDR3 protein: CASSFRTEAFF
V gene: TRBV2; J gene: TRBJ1-3; CDR3 protein: CASSVSGSYSGNTIYF
V gene: TRBV7-2; J gene: TRBJ1-5; CDR3 protein: CASSPRTPGQGTHQPQHF
V gene: TRBV18; J gene: TRBJ2-1; CDR3 protein: CASSPRLAGEQNEQFF
V gene: TRBV20-1; J gene: TRBJ1-6; CDR3 protein: CSAHDYRVLHF